Listed below are T cell receptor beta chains from one sample, sequenced in a study of regulatory T cells in long-lasting Graves disease. TCRdb re-derived calls from the multiplex PCR reads in MiXCR, one entry per CDR3 protein. The table lists 310,000 or so distinct CDR3 sequences, 20% of them singletons. Specimen: peripheral blood mononuclear cells (PBMCs), collected when the disease was refractory, from a patient treated with antithyroid drugs. All receptors derive from a female donor with Graves disease. CDR3s leave out the opening cysteine and the closing phenylalanine or tryptophan. A D gene is named only where the DNA matches it firmly. The size field is filled for only some rows; it gives once, few, many or a size class.

clone_size: NA; j_call: TRBJ2-5; d_call: TRBD2; v_call: TRBV27; cdr3_aa: ASRMTSGGTQY
clone_size: many; j_call: TRBJ1-4; d_call: NA; v_call: TRBV25-1; cdr3_aa: ASSPTGGGIKGEKLF
clone_size: NA; j_call: TRBJ2-7; d_call: TRBD2; v_call: TRBV20-1; cdr3_aa: SASLFGTSGSHGSYEQY
clone_size: many; j_call: TRBJ2-5; d_call: NA; v_call: TRBV28; cdr3_aa: ASSSARRRVVETQY
clone_size: few; j_call: TRBJ1-5; d_call: NA; v_call: TRBV7-9; cdr3_aa: ASSAGAGQNQPQH
clone_size: many; j_call: TRBJ1-1; d_call: NA; v_call: TRBV12-3/TRBV12-4; cdr3_aa: ASSSLVTEAF
clone_size: many; j_call: TRBJ2-7; d_call: NA; v_call: TRBV11-2; cdr3_aa: ASSRVRGTIYEQY
clone_size: NA; j_call: TRBJ2-7; d_call: NA; v_call: TRBV19; cdr3_aa: ASSLTIGGSLGVPVHEQY
clone_size: many; j_call: TRBJ1-2; d_call: NA; v_call: TRBV28; cdr3_aa: ASSSSGTPYGYT
clone_size: NA; j_call: TRBJ2-5; d_call: NA; v_call: TRBV5-1; cdr3_aa: ASSFERETQY
clone_size: many; j_call: TRBJ1-6; d_call: NA; v_call: TRBV30; cdr3_aa: AWRHPGKGWSPLH
clone_size: many; j_call: TRBJ2-7; d_call: NA; v_call: TRBV12-3/TRBV12-4; cdr3_aa: ASSPYTHEQY
clone_size: few; j_call: TRBJ2-7; d_call: TRBD2; v_call: TRBV11-2; cdr3_aa: ASSPRTSGTFCEQY
clone_size: NA; j_call: TRBJ2-2; d_call: TRBD2; v_call: TRBV6-9; cdr3_aa: ASSYLAGVAGELF
clone_size: many; j_call: TRBJ2-5; d_call: TRBD2; v_call: TRBV9; cdr3_aa: ASSSQLAAQETQY
clone_size: many; j_call: TRBJ2-7; d_call: TRBD1; v_call: TRBV28; cdr3_aa: ASSPRVRGLYEQY
clone_size: many; j_call: TRBJ2-4; d_call: TRBD2; v_call: TRBV20-1; cdr3_aa: SARLVGGSTIQY
clone_size: few; j_call: TRBJ1-4; d_call: NA; v_call: TRBV29-1; cdr3_aa: SAFQGSNEKLF
clone_size: many; j_call: TRBJ2-7; d_call: NA; v_call: TRBV12-3/TRBV12-4; cdr3_aa: ASSLSRAYEQY
clone_size: many; j_call: TRBJ2-4; d_call: NA; v_call: TRBV18; cdr3_aa: ASRQMENIQY
clone_size: many; j_call: TRBJ2-4; d_call: TRBD1; v_call: TRBV6-2/TRBV6-3; cdr3_aa: ASSLSGRTGGNIQY
clone_size: few; j_call: TRBJ1-1; d_call: NA; v_call: TRBV7-2; cdr3_aa: ASSLATSGRRTTEAF
clone_size: NA; j_call: TRBJ2-7; d_call: NA; v_call: TRBV9; cdr3_aa: ASSQDVLSYEQY
clone_size: NA; j_call: TRBJ1-5; d_call: NA; v_call: TRBV6-1; cdr3_aa: ASSEQGRGSQPQH
clone_size: NA; j_call: TRBJ2-3; d_call: NA; v_call: TRBV6-1; cdr3_aa: ASSEVRSYTDTQY
clone_size: NA; j_call: TRBJ2-2; d_call: NA; v_call: TRBV10-3; cdr3_aa: AISAAGANTGELF
clone_size: NA; j_call: TRBJ2-1; d_call: NA; v_call: TRBV5-1; cdr3_aa: ASSFRSYNEQF
clone_size: many; j_call: TRBJ2-7; d_call: NA; v_call: TRBV24-1; cdr3_aa: ATSDFGVEQY
clone_size: NA; j_call: TRBJ2-7; d_call: NA; v_call: TRBV20-1; cdr3_aa: SARDSTNPTYEQY
clone_size: many; j_call: TRBJ2-4; d_call: NA; v_call: TRBV7-3; cdr3_aa: ASSQNSENIQY
clone_size: few; j_call: TRBJ2-7; d_call: NA; v_call: TRBV7-3; cdr3_aa: ASSSQVTHYEQY
clone_size: once; j_call: TRBJ2-1; d_call: TRBD2; v_call: TRBV6-1; cdr3_aa: ATRSGSSYNEQF
clone_size: NA; j_call: TRBJ2-1; d_call: NA; v_call: TRBV28; cdr3_aa: ASEGGGFSYNEQF
clone_size: many; j_call: TRBJ1-1; d_call: NA; v_call: TRBV11-1; cdr3_aa: ASSVDRNTEAF
clone_size: many; j_call: TRBJ1-1; d_call: NA; v_call: TRBV18; cdr3_aa: ASSPTMGDTEAF
clone_size: many; j_call: TRBJ1-1; d_call: TRBD1; v_call: TRBV19; cdr3_aa: ASSIGQGNTEAF
clone_size: few; j_call: TRBJ1-5; d_call: NA; v_call: TRBV15; cdr3_aa: ATSETVNQPQH
clone_size: NA; j_call: TRBJ1-1; d_call: NA; v_call: TRBV6-5; cdr3_aa: ASSWTETTEAF
clone_size: few; j_call: TRBJ1-5; d_call: NA; v_call: TRBV6-1; cdr3_aa: ASEQGLYSNQPQH
clone_size: many; j_call: TRBJ2-5; d_call: TRBD1; v_call: TRBV2; cdr3_aa: ASSDPDRAEETQY
clone_size: NA; j_call: TRBJ2-5; d_call: NA; v_call: TRBV7-6; cdr3_aa: ASSLSTSSLKETQY
clone_size: few; j_call: TRBJ2-3; d_call: TRBD2; v_call: TRBV24-1; cdr3_aa: ATSDGGVVDTQY
clone_size: many; j_call: TRBJ1-2; d_call: TRBD1; v_call: TRBV12-3/TRBV12-4; cdr3_aa: ASNLRTGGGYT
clone_size: NA; j_call: TRBJ1-5; d_call: NA; v_call: TRBV6-5; cdr3_aa: ASSYRRGENQPQH
clone_size: few; j_call: TRBJ2-6; d_call: TRBD2; v_call: TRBV7-3; cdr3_aa: ASSLTAGAGANVLT
clone_size: many; j_call: TRBJ2-2; d_call: NA; v_call: TRBV28; cdr3_aa: ASSGSAVLTGELF
clone_size: few; j_call: TRBJ2-7; d_call: NA; v_call: TRBV7-9; cdr3_aa: ASSPPGAEQY
clone_size: few; j_call: TRBJ2-1; d_call: NA; v_call: TRBV18; cdr3_aa: ASSPPPGISLDNEQF
clone_size: NA; j_call: TRBJ2-7; d_call: TRBD1; v_call: TRBV5-1; cdr3_aa: ASSWTPGTGLTTSYEQY
clone_size: many; j_call: TRBJ2-7; d_call: TRBD1; v_call: TRBV7-3; cdr3_aa: ASSPGTGIQY
clone_size: few; j_call: TRBJ2-5; d_call: NA; v_call: TRBV7-2; cdr3_aa: ASSLGMGEETQY
clone_size: NA; j_call: TRBJ2-6; d_call: NA; v_call: TRBV2; cdr3_aa: ASSIAGRDLSGANVLT
clone_size: NA; j_call: TRBJ2-2; d_call: NA; v_call: TRBV3-1; cdr3_aa: ASSRLQNTGELF
clone_size: few; j_call: TRBJ1-6; d_call: NA; v_call: TRBV2; cdr3_aa: ASSGWGNNSPLH
clone_size: once; j_call: TRBJ2-3; d_call: NA; v_call: TRBV5-1; cdr3_aa: ASSTQTRGSDTQY
clone_size: many; j_call: TRBJ2-5; d_call: NA; v_call: TRBV6-1; cdr3_aa: ASSPLFGETQY
clone_size: few; j_call: TRBJ2-7; d_call: TRBD1; v_call: TRBV14; cdr3_aa: ASSQTGTVAYEQY
clone_size: NA; j_call: TRBJ2-1; d_call: TRBD2; v_call: TRBV13; cdr3_aa: ASRLAELNEQF